These 10 T cell receptor beta chains came from one sample sequenced in a study of lung T cells in sarcoidosis with Löfgren's syndrome. MiXCR was run by TCRdb on the reads, yielding one entry per CDR3 protein. The data show fewer than 80,000 distinct CDR3 sequences, with less than 25% seen just once and approximately 2.2% held by the top ten. Sequenced material: CD4+ T cells from PBMCs. The source of these receptors is a human donor with sarcoidosis (Löfgren's syndrome or another form), or a control subject (not recorded which).

This clonotype came up a few times. The V call is TRBV11-1, the J call TRBJ2-7, with D perhaps TRBD2 (5 bases). Trimming cost V 5 bases and J 0 bases, with 17 bases left between them. From germline, CDR1 is SGHAT and CDR2 FQDESV (reference sequence). This CDR3 comprises 16 residues. CDR3 coding DNA: TGTGCCAGCAGCCCCGTAGGGAGTAGCCTCTCCTACGAGCAGTACTTC. This encodes CASSPVGSSLSYEQYF.

This clonotype was seen only a few times. J is TRBJ2-5 and V is TRBV4-1; D unresolved. The CDR3 runs 15 residues. Per germline, CDR1 MGHRA and CDR2 YSYEKL. V lost 2 bases and J lost 5, with 15 bases in between. CDR3: CASSQIQPGNETQYF. The CDR3 DNA reads TGCGCCAGCAGCCAAATCCAGCCGGGCAACGAGACCCAGTACTTC.

A remark on this clonotype: One base away lies a much larger clone, so this may be a sequencing read error. This chain joins TRBV20-1 and TRBJ2-1; D is unclear. The length of the CDR3 is 14 residues. Trimming shortened V by 3 bases and J by 4 bases, and 13 bases separated the two germline ends. Germline-derived CDR1 and CDR2 are DFQATT and SNEGSKA (reference sequence). The CDR3 spells CSASGTDLYNEQFF. CDR3 in DNA: TGCAGTGCTAGTGGAACGGATCTTTACAATGAGCAGTTCTTC.

The rearrangement uses TRBV3-1 and TRBJ1-6, with D possibly matching TRBD1 (5 bases). Germline V gives CDR1 LGHDT, CDR2 YNNKEL (reference sequence). The V end was cut by 5 bases, the J end by 8 bases, with 19 bases between. This CDR3 spans 16 amino acids. CDR3 sequence: CASSLGWGYADSPLHF. CDR3 nucleotides: TGTGCCAGCAGCTTGGGGTGGGGGTACGCCGATTCACCCCTCCACTTT. The full variable domain, its missing parts supplied by reference TRBV3-1 and TRBJ1-6, is DTAVSQTPKYLVTQMGNDKSIKCEQNLGHDTMYWYKQDSKKFLKIMFSYNNKELIINETVPNRFSPKSPDKAHLNLHINSLELGDSAVYFCASSLGWGYADSPLHFGNGTRLTVT.

Note on this clonotype: The germline gene is not matched at one end of the junction; a read error may be the cause. The V call is TRBV19, the J call TRBJ2-1; no clear D. The CDR3 is made up of 15 amino acids. Germline V CDR1 and CDR2: LNHDA, SQIVND (reference sequence). CDR3 nucleotide sequence: TGTGCCGGTAGTACCAGTAGAAGCTCCTACAATGAGCAGTTCTTC. It is translated as CAGSTSRSSYNEQFF.

This clonotype was observed a handful of times. The chain links TRBV4-1 to TRBJ1-4; possible D gene TRBD1, 6 bases. Trimming pared 3 bases from V and 8 bases from J, leaving 19 bases between. The CDR3 covers 16 residues. Germline CDR1 is MGHRA and CDR2 is YSYEKL. The chain's CDR3 is CASSHGRGAIGEKLFF. The CDR3 DNA sequence: TGCGCCAGCAGCCATGGACGGGGGGCAATAGGAGAAAAACTGTTTTTT.

This clonotype was seen many times. The chain is built from TRBV7-2 and TRBJ2-1; 7 bases agree with TRBD2. After removal of 5 bases from V and 6 bases from J, the junction contained 4 bases not matched to a gene. This CDR3 region has 13 residues. CDR1 is SGHTA, CDR2 FQGNSA, per germline. Written as DNA, the CDR3 is TGTGCCAGCAGCGTGACTAGCCTCAATGAGCAGTTCTTC. This translates into CASSVTSLNEQFF.

This clonotype has a count of ten or more. The chain links TRBV6-1 to TRBJ1-5; 9 nucleotides match TRBD1. This CDR3 is built from 14 residues. Looked up from germline, CDR1 is MNHNS and CDR2 is SASEGT. The ends lost 4 bases at V and 7 bases at J; junction bases unmatched: 5. This CDR3 is CASSAGTGYQPQHF. In DNA, the CDR3 is TGTGCCAGCAGTGCCGGGACAGGGTACCAGCCCCAGCATTTT.

This clonotype was detected only a few times. The chain is built from TRBV20-1 and TRBJ1-1, with 7 bases lining up with TRBD1. CDR1 is DFQATT, CDR2 SNEGSKA, per germline (reference sequence). V was pared by 0 bases and J by 0 bases, with 4 bases of the junction left unmatched. The CDR3 covers 15 residues. The CDR3 loop reads CSARERDRMNTEAFF. CDR3 bases: TGCAGTGCTAGAGAACGGGACAGAATGAACACTGAAGCTTTCTTT.

In its sample, this clonotype was seen a few times. V and J are TRBV19 and TRBJ2-3; TRBD2 matches 10 bases. The CDR3 is made up of 15 amino acids. Unmatched junction bases numbered 7, after V lost 6 bases and J lost 4 bases. CDR1 LNHDA and CDR2 SQIVND come from the germline V gene (reference sequence). CDR3 sequence reads: CASSPSGGRADTQYF. The CDR3 region has the DNA TGTGCCAGTAGCCCTAGCGGGGGAAGGGCAGATACGCAGTATTTT.